This is a list of T cell receptor beta chains from one sample in a study of Graves' ophthalmopathy and Graves' hyperthyroidism. TCRdb re-called the multiplex PCR reads with MiXCR, one entry per CDR3 protein. Of 600,000 to 650,000 distinct CDR3 sequences in the sample, 22% were seen once. Sample: peripheral blood. The receptors originated from a woman aged 18-35 years with stable Graves' hyperthyroidism. Some clones in this sample may be carry-over from other donors' samples. Both conserved end residues are part of each CDR3. The D gene is left open where the match is weak. Only some rows state a clone size, as once, few, many or a class for expanded clones.

>TRBD2|TRBJ2-2|TRBV28|many
TGTGCCAGTAAGCGGGATCCCGGGGAGCTGTTTTTT
CASKRDPGELFF
>NA|TRBJ2-7|TRBV15|NA
TGTGCCACCAGCAGAGTGGATGGGACGGGGAGCCCCGAGCAGTACTTC
CATSRVDGTGSPEQYF
>NA|TRBJ1-1|TRBV7-2|NA
TGTGCCAGCAGCTTAGATTATGGGAACACTGAAGCTTTCTTT
CASSLDYGNTEAFF
>NA|TRBJ1-5|TRBV12-3/TRBV12-4|many
TGTGCCAGCAGTTCTACAGGGTTAGCTACGCCCCAGCATTTT
CASSSTGLATPQHF
>NA|TRBJ1-6|TRBV27|many
TGTGCCAGCAGAGACCCGGACTACTACTCACCCCTCCACTTT
CASRDPDYYSPLHF
>TRBD1|TRBJ2-7|TRBV12-3/TRBV12-4|many
TGTGCCAGCAGTCCCGGACAGGGTAGAGACGAGCAGTACTTC
CASSPGQGRDEQYF
>NA|TRBJ2-2|TRBV20-1|NA
TGCAGTGCGCGGTTTATGGGGGCCGGGGAGCTGTTTTTT
CSARFMGAGELFF
>NA|TRBJ2-7|TRBV6-2/TRBV6-3|NA
TGTGCCAGCAGTTACCAGCAGAGAGAGTACTACGAGCAGTACTTC
CASSYQQREYYEQYF
>NA|TRBJ1-5|TRBV20-1|NA
TGCAGTGCTCAATCCTATTATGTCTCTGGTCAGCCCCAGCATTTT
CSAQSYYVSGQPQHF
>TRBD2|TRBJ2-2|TRBV5-1|many
TGCGCCAGCAGCATCCTACTAGCGGGAGGGCCCTCTTCCGGGGAGCTGTTTTTT
CASSILLAGGPSSGELFF
>NA|TRBJ1-5|TRBV12-3/TRBV12-4|many
TGTGCCAGCAGTGCTGGCGGCCAGGTCAATCAGCCCCAGCATTTT
CASSAGGQVNQPQHF
>NA|TRBJ2-6|TRBV10-3|many
TGTGCCATCAGTGAGTCAGGGGGCTCTGGGGCCAACGTCCTGACTTTC
CAISESGGSGANVLTF
>NA|TRBJ1-5|TRBV6-4|NA
TGTGCCAGCAGTTCTAGAATTGATCAGCCCCAGCATTTT
CASSSRIDQPQHF
>TRBD1|TRBJ2-2|TRBV6-1|many
TGTGCCAGCAGGGGAATACAGGGGACAACCGGGGAGCTGTTTTTT
CASRGIQGTTGELFF
>TRBD2|TRBJ2-7|TRBV4-2|few
TGTGCCAGCAGCCAAGAGTCGCTAGCGGCGTTCCCTTACGAGCAGTACTTC
CASSQESLAAFPYEQYF
>NA|TRBJ1-1|TRBV6-1|many
TGTGCCAGCAGGCCCGCTACTGAAGCTTTCTTT
CASRPATEAFF
>NA|TRBJ1-2|TRBV20-1|NA
TGCAGTGCTAGACCCCCGGGACAAACTATCGGTGGCTACACCTTC
CSARPPGQTIGGYTF
>NA|TRBJ1-5|TRBV20-1|many
TGCAGTGCTAGAGATAAACCGGGCCGCAATCAGCCCCAGCATTTT
CSARDKPGRNQPQHF
>NA|TRBJ1-5|TRBV6-1|NA
TGTGCCAGCAACCCTACTAGGGGGGGTGTCGGACAGCCCCAGCATTTT
CASNPTRGGVGQPQHF
>TRBD1|TRBJ1-2|TRBV20-1|many
TGCAGTGCTAGAGTGGGGGGGGTCAGGGGGTATGGCTACACCTTC
CSARVGGVRGYGYTF
>TRBD1|TRBJ1-6|TRBV30|few
TGTGCCTGGAGCCGTGGACAGGGGAATTCACCCCTCCACTTT
CAWSRGQGNSPLHF
>NA|TRBJ1-2|TRBV29-1|few
TGCAGCGTTGAAGACCTGCGCGGGGTTGGCTACACCTTC
CSVEDLRGVGYTF
>NA|TRBJ2-7|TRBV6-2/TRBV6-3|many
TGTGCCAGCAGATCAGGGTCCCACTCCTACGAGCAGTACTTC
CASRSGSHSYEQYF
>NA|TRBJ2-2|TRBV7-8|many
TGTGCCAGCAGCTTAGACAGGCCCAACACCGGGGAGCTGTTTTTT
CASSLDRPNTGELFF
>NA|TRBJ2-7|TRBV12-3/TRBV12-4|few
TGTGCCAGCAGTTTACTGGGTAAGCCCGAGCAGTACTTC
CASSLLGKPEQYF
>NA|TRBJ1-1|TRBV6-2/TRBV6-3|many
TGTGCCAGCAGTTATACCGAAGTGAACACTGAAGCTTTCTTT
CASSYTEVNTEAFF
>TRBD1|TRBJ1-1|TRBV6-1|many
TGTGCCAGCAGTCCAGGGGGGAGCACTGAAGCTTTCTTT
CASSPGGSTEAFF
>NA|TRBJ1-5|TRBV6-2/TRBV6-3|NA
TGTGCCAGCAGTTACGGTAGAGACAATCAGCCCCAGCATTTT
CASSYGRDNQPQHF
>NA|TRBJ1-5|TRBV6-2/TRBV6-3|many
TGTGCCAGCAGTTACCCGGTGACTTACGACGGCCACTATAGCAATCAGCCCCAGCATTTT
CASSYPVTYDGHYSNQPQHF
>NA|TRBJ2-5|TRBV9|many
TGTGCCAGCAGCGTAGGGAGCGGTCAAGAGACCCAGTACTTC
CASSVGSGQETQYF
>NA|TRBJ2-6|TRBV3-1|many
TGTGCCAGCAGCCAAGTCGCTTCTGGGGCCAACGTCCTGACTTTC
CASSQVASGANVLTF
>NA|TRBJ2-7|TRBV19|many
TGTGCCAGTAGTAACACGGGACTGTCGTACGAGCAGTACTTC
CASSNTGLSYEQYF
>NA|TRBJ1-3|TRBV6-2/TRBV6-3|NA
TGTGCCAGCAGTTCCCCCGGACGGCGCTCTGGAAACACCATATATTTT
CASSSPGRRSGNTIYF
>NA|TRBJ2-2|TRBV18|NA
TGTGCCAGCTCACCCCGTATAGTACAGGTCGACACCGGGGAGCTGTTTTTT
CASSPRIVQVDTGELFF
>NA|TRBJ1-5|TRBV6-7|few
TGTGCCAGCAGAATCGCCAGCAATCAGCCCCAGCATTTT
CASRIASNQPQHF
>NA|TRBJ1-2|TRBV6-1|many
TGTGCCAGCTTAATGACTATGAAATATGGCTACACCTTC
CASLMTMKYGYTF
>TRBD1|TRBJ1-5|TRBV12-3/TRBV12-4|NA
TGTGCCAGCAGTTTTGGAAGGACAGGGGGCAGTCAGCCCCAGCATTTT
CASSFGRTGGSQPQHF
>NA|TRBJ1-1|TRBV6-2/TRBV6-3|NA
TGTGCCAGCAGACCGGGACGGCGTGAAGCTTTCTTT
CASRPGRREAFF
>NA|TRBJ2-7|TRBV13|many
TGTGCCAGCAGCTTTAGGCCCAACGAGCAGTACTTC
CASSFRPNEQYF
>NA|TRBJ1-2|TRBV5-1|many
TGTGCCAGCAGCTTAGAGGGGCGCAACTATGGCTACACCTTC
CASSLEGRNYGYTF
>TRBD1|TRBJ1-2|TRBV4-3|many
TGCGCCAGCAGCCAGTCTTTACCGGGACAGCAAAACTATGGCTACACCTTC
CASSQSLPGQQNYGYTF
>NA|TRBJ2-2|TRBV7-6|few
TGTGCCAGCAGCTCACTACTAGACACCGGGGAGCTGTTTTTT
CASSSLLDTGELFF